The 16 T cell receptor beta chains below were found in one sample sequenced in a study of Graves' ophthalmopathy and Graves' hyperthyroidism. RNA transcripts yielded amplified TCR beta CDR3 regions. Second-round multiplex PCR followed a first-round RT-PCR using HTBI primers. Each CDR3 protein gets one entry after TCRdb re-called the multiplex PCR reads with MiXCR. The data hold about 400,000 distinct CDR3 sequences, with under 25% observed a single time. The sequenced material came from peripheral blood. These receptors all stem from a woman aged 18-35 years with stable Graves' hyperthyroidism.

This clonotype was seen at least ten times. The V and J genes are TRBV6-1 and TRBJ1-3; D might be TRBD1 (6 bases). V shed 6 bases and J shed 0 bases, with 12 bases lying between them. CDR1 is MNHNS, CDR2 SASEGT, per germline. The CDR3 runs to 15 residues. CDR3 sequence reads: CASRDGTSSGNTIYF. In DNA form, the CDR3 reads TGTGCCAGCAGGGACGGGACAAGCTCTGGAAACACCATATATTTT.

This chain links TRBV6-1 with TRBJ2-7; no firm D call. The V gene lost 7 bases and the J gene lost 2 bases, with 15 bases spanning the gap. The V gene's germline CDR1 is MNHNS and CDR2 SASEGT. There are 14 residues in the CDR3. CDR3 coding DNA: TGTGCCAGCAAGCCTCGGGTCCAGACCTACGAGCAGTACTTC. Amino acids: CASKPRVQTYEQYF.

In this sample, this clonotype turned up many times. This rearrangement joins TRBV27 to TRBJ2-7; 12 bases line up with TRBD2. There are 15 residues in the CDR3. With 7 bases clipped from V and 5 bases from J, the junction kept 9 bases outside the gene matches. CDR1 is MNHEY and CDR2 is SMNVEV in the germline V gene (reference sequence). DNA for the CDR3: TGTGCCAGCACTACAAGACTAGCGGGAGTCAACGAGCAGTACTTC. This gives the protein CASTTRLAGVNEQYF.

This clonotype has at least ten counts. Here the CDR3 reads CASSRSPQSGGELFF. The CDR3 nucleotides are TGTGCCAGCAGCCGCTCACCCCAGTCCGGAGGGGAGCTGTTTTTT. J is TRBJ2-2 and V is TRBV27; no firm D call. This CDR3 is 15 amino acids long. CDR1 is MNHEY, CDR2 SMNVEV, per germline (reference sequence). Trimming removed 6 bases from V and 8 bases from J, with 19 bases in between.

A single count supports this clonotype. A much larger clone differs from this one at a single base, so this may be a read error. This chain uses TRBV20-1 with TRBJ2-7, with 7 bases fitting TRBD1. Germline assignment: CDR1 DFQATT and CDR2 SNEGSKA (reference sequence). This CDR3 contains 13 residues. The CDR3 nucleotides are TGCAGTGCTAGGCTACAGGGGCTCTACGAGAAGTACTTC. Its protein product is CSARLQGLYEKYF.

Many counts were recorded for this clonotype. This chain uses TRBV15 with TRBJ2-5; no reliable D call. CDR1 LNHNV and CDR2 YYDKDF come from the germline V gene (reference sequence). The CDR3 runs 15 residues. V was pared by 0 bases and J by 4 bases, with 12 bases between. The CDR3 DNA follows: TGTGCCACCAGCAGAGATGCGCAAGGGATAGAGACCCAGTACTTC. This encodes CATSRDAQGIETQYF.

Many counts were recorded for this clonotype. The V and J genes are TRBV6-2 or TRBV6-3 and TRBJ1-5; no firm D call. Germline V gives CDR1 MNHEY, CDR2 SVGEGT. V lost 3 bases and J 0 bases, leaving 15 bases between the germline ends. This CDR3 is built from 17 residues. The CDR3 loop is CASSYFPRNDSNQPQHF. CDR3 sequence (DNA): TGTGCCAGCAGTTATTTCCCCCGGAACGATAGCAATCAGCCCCAGCATTTT.

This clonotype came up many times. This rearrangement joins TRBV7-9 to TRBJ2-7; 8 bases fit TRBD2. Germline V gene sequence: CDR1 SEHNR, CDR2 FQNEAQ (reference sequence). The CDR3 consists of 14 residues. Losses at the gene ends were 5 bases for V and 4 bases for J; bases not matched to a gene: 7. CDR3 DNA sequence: TGTGCCAGCAGCCCCTGGACTAGCAGGTACGAGCAGTACTTC. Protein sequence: CASSPWTSRYEQYF.

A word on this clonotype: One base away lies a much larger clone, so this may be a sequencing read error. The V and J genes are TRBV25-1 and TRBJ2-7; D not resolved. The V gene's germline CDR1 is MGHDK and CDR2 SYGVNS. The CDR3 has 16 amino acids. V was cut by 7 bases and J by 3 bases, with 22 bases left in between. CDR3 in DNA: TGTGCCAGCAATGGGTATGGACGGAATCGCTTCTACGAGCAGTACTTC. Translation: CASNGYGRNRFYEQYF.

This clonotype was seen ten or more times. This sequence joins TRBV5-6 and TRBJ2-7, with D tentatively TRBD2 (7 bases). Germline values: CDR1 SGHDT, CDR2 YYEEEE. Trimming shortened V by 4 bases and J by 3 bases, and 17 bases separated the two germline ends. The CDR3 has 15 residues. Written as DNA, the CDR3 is TGTGCCAGCAGCCGATTGGGGGGGGGCCTCTACGAGCAGTACTTC. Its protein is CASSRLGGGLYEQYF.

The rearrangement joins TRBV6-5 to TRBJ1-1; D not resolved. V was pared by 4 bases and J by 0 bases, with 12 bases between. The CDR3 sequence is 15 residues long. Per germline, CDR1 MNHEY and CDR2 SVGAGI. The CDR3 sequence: CASSFATPMNTEAFF. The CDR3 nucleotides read TGTGCCAGCAGTTTCGCGACACCCATGAACACTGAAGCTTTCTTT.

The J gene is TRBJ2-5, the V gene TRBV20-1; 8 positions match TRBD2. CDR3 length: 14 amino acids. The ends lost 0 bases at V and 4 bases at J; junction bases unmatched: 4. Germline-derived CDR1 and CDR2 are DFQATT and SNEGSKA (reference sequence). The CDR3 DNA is TGCAGTGCTAGAGATATTAGCGGGACAGAGACCCAGTACTTC. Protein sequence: CSARDISGTETQYF.

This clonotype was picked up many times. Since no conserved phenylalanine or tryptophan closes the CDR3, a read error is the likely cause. In DNA form, the CDR3 reads TGTGCCAGCAGTTACTCGGGGACCCCGACCTACGAGCAGTACCTC. Translated: CASSYSGTPTYEQYL. This chain connects TRBV6-5 to TRBJ2-7; D may correspond to TRBD1 or TRBD2 (5 bases each). Germline lookup yields CDR1 MNHEY and CDR2 SVGAGI. The CDR3 extends over 15 amino acids. V was pared by 0 bases and J by 2 bases, with 11 bases between.

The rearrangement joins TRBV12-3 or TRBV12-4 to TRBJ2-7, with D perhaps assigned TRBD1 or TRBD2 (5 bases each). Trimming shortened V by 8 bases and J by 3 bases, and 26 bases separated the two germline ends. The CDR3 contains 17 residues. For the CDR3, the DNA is TGTGCCAGCGAAAACACAGGCCCGCAGGGACGGCGCTACGAGCAGTACTTC. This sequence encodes CASENTGPQGRRYEQYF.

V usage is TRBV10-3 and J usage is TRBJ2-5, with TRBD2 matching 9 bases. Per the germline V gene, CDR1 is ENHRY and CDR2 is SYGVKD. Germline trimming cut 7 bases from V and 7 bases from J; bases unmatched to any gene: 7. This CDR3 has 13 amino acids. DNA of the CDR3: TGTGCCATCAAAGGGCTAGCGGGATTGACCCAGTACTTC. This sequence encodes CAIKGLAGLTQYF.

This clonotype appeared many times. CDR3 nucleotide sequence: TGTGCCAGCACCCCTGGCGGGGCGGGAGCCGATGAGCAGTACTTC. It codes for CASTPGGAGADEQYF. This sequence joins TRBV7-9 and TRBJ2-7, with 7 nucleotides matching TRBD2. Per the germline V gene, CDR1 is SEHNR and CDR2 is FQNEAQ (reference sequence). Losses at the gene ends were 7 bases for V and 7 bases for J; bases not matched to a gene: 16. The CDR3 length is 15 residues.